A selection of T cell receptor beta chains follows, all from one sample in a study of T cells in localized non-small cell lung cancer. TCRdb's table, derived via immunoSEQ multiplex PCR, lists solely in-frame clones and lacks some. Of 75,000 to 80,000 clones in the sample, around 82% are singletons; the top ten hold approximately 9.6%. Material: peripheral blood, obtained before any cancer treatment. These receptor sequences come from a female donor older than 55 with stage I lung adenocarcinoma. Each CDR3 is given with its conserved first and last residue. The order of the fields is J gene, clone size, D gene, V gene, CDR3 DNA, CDR3 protein. D genes are given only for firm matches. Size is stated for part of the rows, as once, few or many counts, or as a class when the clone is expanded.

J gene: TRBJ1-5
clone size: -
D gene: TRBD1
V gene: TRBV2
CDR3 DNA: TGTGCCAGCAGTGGTGGGACAGGGAGTTTCAATCAGCCCCAGCATTTT
CDR3 protein: CASSGGTGSFNQPQHF

J gene: TRBJ2-3
clone size: -
D gene: -
V gene: TRBV19
CDR3 DNA: TGTGCCAGTAAGGTGGGGAACACAGATACGCAGTATTTT
CDR3 protein: CASKVGNTDTQYF

J gene: TRBJ2-7
clone size: -
D gene: TRBD1
V gene: TRBV6-1
CDR3 DNA: TGTGCCAGCAGTGCAACAGGGGGCCGCTCCTACGAGCAGTACTTC
CDR3 protein: CASSATGGRSYEQYF

J gene: TRBJ2-2
clone size: few
D gene: -
V gene: TRBV7-9
CDR3 DNA: TGTGCCAGCAGCTCCTTACCGGGGCTCGCGAACACCGGGGAGCTGTTTTTT
CDR3 protein: CASSSLPGLANTGELFF

J gene: TRBJ1-2
clone size: few
D gene: -
V gene: TRBV5-1
CDR3 DNA: TGCGCCAGCAGCACCCGACAGCGCTATGGCTACACCTTC
CDR3 protein: CASSTRQRYGYTF

J gene: TRBJ1-3
clone size: -
D gene: -
V gene: TRBV29-1
CDR3 DNA: TGCAGCGTTGCGGGGAGCGGAAACACCATATATTTT
CDR3 protein: CSVAGSGNTIYF

J gene: TRBJ1-2
clone size: -
D gene: TRBD1
V gene: TRBV29-1
CDR3 DNA: TGCAGCGGGGGGACAGGACCAAACTATGGCTACACCTTC
CDR3 protein: CSGGTGPNYGYTF

J gene: TRBJ2-1
clone size: -
D gene: -
V gene: TRBV12-2
CDR3 DNA: TGTGCAAGTCGCTTAGGGGATACTAGCGGGAGGGCCAGGAATGAGCAGTTCTTC
CDR3 protein: CASRLGDTSGRARNEQFF

J gene: TRBJ2-1
clone size: -
D gene: TRBD2
V gene: TRBV5-1
CDR3 DNA: TGCGCCAGCAGCTTGGGGCTCTCGACTAGCGGGGTTGAGCAGTTCTTC
CDR3 protein: CASSLGLSTSGVEQFF

J gene: TRBJ2-1
clone size: -
D gene: -
V gene: TRBV19
CDR3 DNA: TGTGCCAGTAGACCAGGTGGAATAAGCTCCTACAATGAGCAGTTCTTC
CDR3 protein: CASRPGGISSYNEQFF

J gene: TRBJ1-5
clone size: -
D gene: -
V gene: TRBV6-5
CDR3 DNA: TGTGCCAGCAGTTACTCCCAAGGCAATCAGCCCCAGCATTTT
CDR3 protein: CASSYSQGNQPQHF

J gene: TRBJ1-1
clone size: -
D gene: TRBD1
V gene: TRBV7-2
CDR3 DNA: TGTGCCAGCAGTATATCCGGGACAGTGAACACTGAAGCTTTCTTT
CDR3 protein: CASSISGTVNTEAFF

J gene: TRBJ1-5
clone size: -
D gene: TRBD1
V gene: TRBV7-2
CDR3 DNA: TGTGCCAGCAGCTTTACAGGGGCTAGCAATCAGCCCCAGCATTTT
CDR3 protein: CASSFTGASNQPQHF

J gene: TRBJ2-1
clone size: -
D gene: -
V gene: TRBV5-1
CDR3 DNA: TGCGCCAGCATGCAGGGGGCGGGGGATGAGCAGTTCTTC
CDR3 protein: CASMQGAGDEQFF